This note documents a single TCR beta chain sequence. The antigen is unknown. Trimming removed 3 bases from V and 8 bases from J, with 16 bases in between. CDR3 length equals 14 residues. The germline V gene has CDR1 LGHNT and CDR2 FRNRAP. The sample originates from a study of cytomegalovirus exposure and HLA in healthy donors. At the level of the study: Around 77% of some 390 genotyped donors fell in the Caucasian-associated ancestry cluster. Study-wide points: Accurate HLA-A and HLA-B prediction from TCR beta sequences was reported for most subjects. Available immune exposure information covered CMV serostatus only.

The PCR contained 60 Vbeta and 13 Jbeta primers. Assay used: immunoSEQ multiplex PCR; TCRdb lists only in-frame clones, some missing. The sample has 98,000 or so clones; more than 60% are singletons. The rearrangement uses TRBV12-5 and TRBJ1-2; D not resolved. The sequence derives from a man in his sixties in good health and CMV-seropositive. The sequencing input was PBMCs. In nucleotides, the CDR3 is TGTGCTAGTGGTTTTACCGAAAACTATCGGGGCTACACCTTC. Its translation: CASGFTENYRGYTF.